This TCR beta chain was captured by sequencing in a study of T cell responses to AZD1222 COVID-19 vaccine. The study's findings and limits: Clonal diversity was possibly underestimated; the donors were predominantly white British and more often female.

The CDR3 length is 13 residues. Trimming pared 4 bases from V and 4 bases from J, leaving 11 bases between. Per germline, CDR1 SGHNT and CDR2 YYREEE (reference sequence). As concerns this clone: What it recognizes is unknown.

Clones were sequenced by immunoSEQ multiplex PCR, and TCRdb holds only the in-frame ones, with some missing. This sample carries 55,000 to 80,000 clones, 76% of them seen once, and the ten largest clones take over 11%. This receptor was identified in an adult in good health. J is TRBJ1-1 and V is TRBV5-4, with D possibly being TRBD1 (6 bases). The material was peripheral blood, obtained on day 0 of AZD1222 vaccination. The CDR3 protein is CASSTQGSTEAFF. The CDR3 nucleotides read TGTGCCAGCAGCACCCAGGGGAGCACTGAAGCTTTCTTT.